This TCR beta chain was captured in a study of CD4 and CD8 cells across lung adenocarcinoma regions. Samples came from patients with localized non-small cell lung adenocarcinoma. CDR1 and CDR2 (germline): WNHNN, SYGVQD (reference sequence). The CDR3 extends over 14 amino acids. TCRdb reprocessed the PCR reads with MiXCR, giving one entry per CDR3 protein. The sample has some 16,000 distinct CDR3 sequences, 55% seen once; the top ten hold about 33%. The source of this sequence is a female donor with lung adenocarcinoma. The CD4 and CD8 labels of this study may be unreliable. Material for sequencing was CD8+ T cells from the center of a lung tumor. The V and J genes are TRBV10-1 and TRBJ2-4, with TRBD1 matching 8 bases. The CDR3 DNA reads TGCCGCAGCAGGGGGCTAAGAGCCAAAAATATGCAGTACTTC. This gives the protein CRSRGLRAKNMQYF.